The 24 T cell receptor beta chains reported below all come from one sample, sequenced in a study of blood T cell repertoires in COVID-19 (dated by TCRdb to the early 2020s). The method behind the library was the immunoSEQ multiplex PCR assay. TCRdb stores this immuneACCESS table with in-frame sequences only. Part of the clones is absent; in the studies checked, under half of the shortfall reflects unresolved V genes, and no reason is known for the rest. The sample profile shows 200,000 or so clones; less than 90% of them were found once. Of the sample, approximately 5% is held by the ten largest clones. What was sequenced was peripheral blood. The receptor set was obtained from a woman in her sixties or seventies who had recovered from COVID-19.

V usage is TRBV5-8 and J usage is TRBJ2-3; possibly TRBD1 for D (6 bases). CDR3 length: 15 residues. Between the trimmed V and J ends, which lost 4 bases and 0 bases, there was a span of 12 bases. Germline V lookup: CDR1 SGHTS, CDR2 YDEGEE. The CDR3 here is CASSMHRESTDTQYF. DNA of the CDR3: TGTGCCAGCAGCATGCACAGGGAAAGCACAGATACGCAGTATTTT.

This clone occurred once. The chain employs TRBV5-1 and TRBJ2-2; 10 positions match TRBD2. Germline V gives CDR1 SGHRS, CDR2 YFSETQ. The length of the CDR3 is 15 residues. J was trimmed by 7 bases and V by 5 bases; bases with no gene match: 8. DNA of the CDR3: TGCGCCAGCAGGGAAGCGGGGGGGCCCAGCGGGGAGCTGTTTTTT. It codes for CASREAGGPSGELFF.

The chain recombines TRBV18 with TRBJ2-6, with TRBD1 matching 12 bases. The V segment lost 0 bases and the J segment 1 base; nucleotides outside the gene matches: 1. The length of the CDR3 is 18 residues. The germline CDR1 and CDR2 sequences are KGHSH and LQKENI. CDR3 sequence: CASSPPGQGASGANVLTF. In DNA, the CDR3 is TGTGCCAGCTCACCACCGGGACAGGGGGCTTCTGGGGCCAACGTCCTGACTTTC.

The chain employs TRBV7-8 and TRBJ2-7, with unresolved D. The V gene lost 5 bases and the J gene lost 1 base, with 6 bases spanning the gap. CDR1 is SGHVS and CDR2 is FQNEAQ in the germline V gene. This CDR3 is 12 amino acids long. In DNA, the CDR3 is TGTGCCAGCAGCCCAAATTCCTACGAGCAGTACTTC. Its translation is CASSPNSYEQYF.

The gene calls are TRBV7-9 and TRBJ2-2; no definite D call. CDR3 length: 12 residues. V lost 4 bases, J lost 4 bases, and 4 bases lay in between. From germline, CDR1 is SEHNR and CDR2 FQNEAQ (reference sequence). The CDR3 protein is CASSSRTGELFF. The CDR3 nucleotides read TGTGCCAGCAGCTCCCGCACCGGGGAGCTGTTTTTT.

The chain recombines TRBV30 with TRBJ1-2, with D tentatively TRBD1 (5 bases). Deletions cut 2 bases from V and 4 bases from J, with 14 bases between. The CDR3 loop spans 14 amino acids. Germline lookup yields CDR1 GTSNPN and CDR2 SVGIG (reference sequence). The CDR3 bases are TGTGCCTGGAGTCCCTTTGTGGGGGGCTATGGCTACACCTTC. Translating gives CAWSPFVGGYGYTF.

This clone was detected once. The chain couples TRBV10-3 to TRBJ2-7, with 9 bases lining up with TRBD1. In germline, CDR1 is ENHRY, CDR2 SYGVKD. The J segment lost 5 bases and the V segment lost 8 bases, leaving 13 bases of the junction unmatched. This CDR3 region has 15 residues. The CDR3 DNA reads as TGTGCCATCTCCCCCCGGGGACAGGGACAGGACGAGCAGTACTTC. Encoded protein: CAISPRGQGQDEQYF.

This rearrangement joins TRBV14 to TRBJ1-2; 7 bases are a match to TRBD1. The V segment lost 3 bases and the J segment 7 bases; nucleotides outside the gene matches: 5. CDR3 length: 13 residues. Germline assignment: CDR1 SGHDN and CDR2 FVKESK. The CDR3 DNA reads TGTGCCAGCAGCCAGGCGACAGGGCTTGGCTACACCTTC. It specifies CASSQATGLGYTF.

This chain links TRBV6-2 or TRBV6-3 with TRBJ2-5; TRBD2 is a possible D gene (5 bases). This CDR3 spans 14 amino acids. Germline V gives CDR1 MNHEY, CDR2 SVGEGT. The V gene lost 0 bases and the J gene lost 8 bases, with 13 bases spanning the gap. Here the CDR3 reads CASSYSAGDGTQYF. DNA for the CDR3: TGTGCCAGCAGTTACTCGGCCGGGGATGGAACCCAGTACTTC.

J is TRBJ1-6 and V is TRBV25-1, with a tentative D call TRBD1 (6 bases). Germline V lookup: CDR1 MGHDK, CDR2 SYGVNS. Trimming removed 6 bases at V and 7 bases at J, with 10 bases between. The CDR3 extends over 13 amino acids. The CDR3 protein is CASRDRRNSPLHF. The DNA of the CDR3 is TGTGCCAGCAGAGACAGGAGGAATTCACCCCTCCACTTT.

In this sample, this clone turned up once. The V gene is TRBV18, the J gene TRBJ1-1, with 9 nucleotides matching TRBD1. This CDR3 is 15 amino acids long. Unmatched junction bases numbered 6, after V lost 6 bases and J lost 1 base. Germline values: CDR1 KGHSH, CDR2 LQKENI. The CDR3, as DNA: TGTGCCAGCTCCCGGACAGGGGCCCCGAACACTGAAGCTTTCTTT. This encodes CASSRTGAPNTEAFF.

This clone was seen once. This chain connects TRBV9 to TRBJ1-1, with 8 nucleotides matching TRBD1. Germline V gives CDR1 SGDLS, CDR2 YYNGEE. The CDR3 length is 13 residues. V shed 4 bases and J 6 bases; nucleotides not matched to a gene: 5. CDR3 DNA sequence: TGTGCCAGCAGCACCTCAGGGGGCCCTGAAGCTTTCTTT. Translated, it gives CASSTSGGPEAFF.

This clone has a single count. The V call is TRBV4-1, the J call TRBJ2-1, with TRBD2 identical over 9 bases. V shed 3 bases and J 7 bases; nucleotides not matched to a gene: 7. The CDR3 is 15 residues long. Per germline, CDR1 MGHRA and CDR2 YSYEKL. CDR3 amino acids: CASSQGRGGPNEQFF. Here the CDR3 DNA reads TGCGCCAGCAGCCAGGGGCGGGGGGGCCCGAATGAGCAGTTCTTC.

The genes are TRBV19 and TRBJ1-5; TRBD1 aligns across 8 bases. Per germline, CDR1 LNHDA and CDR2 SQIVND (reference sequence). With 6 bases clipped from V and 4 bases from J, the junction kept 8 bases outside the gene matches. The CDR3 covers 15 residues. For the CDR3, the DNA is TGTGCCAGTAGGGGTCAGGGGGCCGCGAATCAGCCCCAGCATTTT. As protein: CASRGQGAANQPQHF.

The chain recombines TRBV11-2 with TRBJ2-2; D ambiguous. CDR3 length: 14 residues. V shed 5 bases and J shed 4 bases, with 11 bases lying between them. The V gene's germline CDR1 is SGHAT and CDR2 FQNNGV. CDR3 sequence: CASSPLLATGELFF. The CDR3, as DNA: TGTGCCAGCAGCCCCCTTTTGGCCACCGGGGAGCTGTTTTTT.

CDR3 sequence (DNA): TGTGCCACCAGCAGAGAGGGCTCCGGCTATGGCTACACCTTC. Its translation is CATSREGSGYGYTF. This chain connects TRBV15 to TRBJ1-2; D remains ambiguous. From germline, CDR1 is LNHNV and CDR2 YYDKDF (reference sequence). CDR3 length: 14 amino acids. Trimming shortened V by 0 bases and J by 4 bases, and 9 bases separated the two germline ends.

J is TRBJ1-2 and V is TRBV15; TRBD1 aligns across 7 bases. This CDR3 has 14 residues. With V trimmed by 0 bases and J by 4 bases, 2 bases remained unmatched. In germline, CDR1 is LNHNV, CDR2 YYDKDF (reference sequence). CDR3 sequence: CATSRDAGGYGYTF. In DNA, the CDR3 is TGTGCCACCAGCAGAGATGCAGGGGGCTATGGCTACACCTTC.

This CDR3 is CASSFGLAGPTKPYEQYF. The CDR3 region has the DNA TGTGCCAGCAGCTTCGGACTAGCGGGGCCTACCAAACCATACGAGCAGTACTTC. The chain is built from TRBV5-5 and TRBJ2-7; 12 positions match TRBD2. CDR1 SGHKS and CDR2 YYEKEE come from the germline V gene (reference sequence). This CDR3 is built from 18 residues. The junction had 13 bases not matched to a gene; V was cut back by 2 bases and J by 4 bases.

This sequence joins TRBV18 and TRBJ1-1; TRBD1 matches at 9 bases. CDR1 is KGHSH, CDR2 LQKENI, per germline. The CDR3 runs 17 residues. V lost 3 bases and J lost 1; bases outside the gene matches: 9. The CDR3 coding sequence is TGTGCCAGCTCACCTGTGAGGACAGGGGCTTCGAACACTGAAGCTTTCTTT. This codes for CASSPVRTGASNTEAFF.

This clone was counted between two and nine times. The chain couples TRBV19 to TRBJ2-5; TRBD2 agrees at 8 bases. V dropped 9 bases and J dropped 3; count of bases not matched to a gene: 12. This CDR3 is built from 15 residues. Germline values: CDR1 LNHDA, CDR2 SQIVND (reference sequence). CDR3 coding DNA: TGTGCCAGCAGTCCCGGCAGCGGGGGTAAAGAGACCCAGTACTTC. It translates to CASSPGSGGKETQYF.

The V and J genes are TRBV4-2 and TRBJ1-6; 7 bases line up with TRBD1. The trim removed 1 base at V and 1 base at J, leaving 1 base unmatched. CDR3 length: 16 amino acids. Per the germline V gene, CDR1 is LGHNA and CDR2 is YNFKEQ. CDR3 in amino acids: CASSQVQGSYNSPLHF. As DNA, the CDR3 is TGTGCCAGCAGCCAAGTACAGGGGTCCTATAATTCACCCCTCCACTTT.

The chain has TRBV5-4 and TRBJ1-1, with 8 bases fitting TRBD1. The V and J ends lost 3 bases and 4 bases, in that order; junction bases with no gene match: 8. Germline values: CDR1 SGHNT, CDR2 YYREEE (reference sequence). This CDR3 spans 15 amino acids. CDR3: CASSSRQGRITEAFF. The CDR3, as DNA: TGTGCCAGCAGCTCCAGACAGGGGCGGATCACTGAAGCTTTCTTT.

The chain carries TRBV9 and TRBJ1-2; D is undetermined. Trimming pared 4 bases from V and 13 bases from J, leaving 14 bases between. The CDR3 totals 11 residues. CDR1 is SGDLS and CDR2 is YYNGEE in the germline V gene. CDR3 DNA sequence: TGTGCCAGCAGCTCAACGATGGCGGCCACCTTC. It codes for CASSSTMAATF.

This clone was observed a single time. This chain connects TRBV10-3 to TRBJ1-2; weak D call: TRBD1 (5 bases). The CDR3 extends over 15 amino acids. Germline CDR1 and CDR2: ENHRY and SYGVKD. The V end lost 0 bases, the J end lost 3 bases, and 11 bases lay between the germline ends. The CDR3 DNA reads TGTGCCATCAGTGAGTCGGAATCAGGGCACTATGGCTACACCTTC. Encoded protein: CAISESESGHYGYTF.